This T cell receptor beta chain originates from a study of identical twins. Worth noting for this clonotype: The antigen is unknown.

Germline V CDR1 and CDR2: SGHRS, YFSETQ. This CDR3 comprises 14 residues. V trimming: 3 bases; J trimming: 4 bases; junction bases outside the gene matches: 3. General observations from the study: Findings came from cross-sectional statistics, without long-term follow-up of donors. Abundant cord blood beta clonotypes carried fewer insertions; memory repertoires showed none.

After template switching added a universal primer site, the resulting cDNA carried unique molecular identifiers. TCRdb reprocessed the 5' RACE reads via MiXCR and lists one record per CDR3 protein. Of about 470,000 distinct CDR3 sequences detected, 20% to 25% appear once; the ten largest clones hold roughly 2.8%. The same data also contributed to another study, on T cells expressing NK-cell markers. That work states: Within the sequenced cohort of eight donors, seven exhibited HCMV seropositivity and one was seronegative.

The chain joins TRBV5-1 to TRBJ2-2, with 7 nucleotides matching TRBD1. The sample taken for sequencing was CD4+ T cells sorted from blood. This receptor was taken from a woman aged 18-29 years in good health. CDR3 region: CASSSGQFTGELFF. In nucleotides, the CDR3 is TGCGCCAGCAGCTCGGGACAGTTCACCGGGGAGCTGTTTTTT.